These 19 T cell receptor beta chains were all obtained from the same sample, sequenced in a study of T cell responses to AZD1222 COVID-19 vaccine. Produced via immunoSEQ multiplex PCR; TCRdb's table is partial and in-frame only. The sample yields about 120,000 clones, around 88% seen once. The starting material was peripheral blood, obtained 28 days after the second AZD1222 dose. All receptors come from an adult who received the AZD1222 COVID-19 vaccine.

This chain uses TRBV19 with TRBJ1-3; D perhaps matches TRBD1 (6 bases). The CDR3 is 18 residues long. The germline V gene encodes CDR1 LNHDA and CDR2 SQIVND (reference sequence). Trimming took off 6 bases at V and 0 bases at J, with 21 bases between the two ends. The CDR3: CASRSGGLEHSSGNTIYF. CDR3 nucleotides: TGTGCCAGTAGATCCGGGGGGCTGGAGCACAGCTCTGGAAACACCATATATTTT.

This sequence joins TRBV4-1 and TRBJ1-2, with 7 bases fitting TRBD1. This CDR3 has 13 amino acids. The germline CDR1 and CDR2 sequences are MGHRA and YSYEKL. The ends lost 4 bases at V and 3 bases at J; junction bases unmatched: 2. The CDR3 sequence: CASSPGQHYGYTF. The CDR3 nucleotides are TGCGCCAGCAGCCCGGGACAGCACTATGGCTACACCTTC.

This sequence joins TRBV25-1 and TRBJ2-7, with no clear D. V was cut by 1 base and J by 6 bases, with 7 bases left in between. The CDR3 runs 12 residues. CDR1 is MGHDK, CDR2 SYGVNS, per germline. DNA of the CDR3: TGTGCCAGCAGTGAATCTGTTATCGAGCAGTACTTC. Translated, it gives CASSESVIEQYF.

The rearrangement joins TRBV7-2 to TRBJ2-7, with D perhaps TRBD2 (6 bases). V lost 5 bases, J lost 4 bases, and 12 bases lay in between. Germline loops: CDR1 SGHTA, CDR2 FQGNSA. This CDR3 is 13 amino acids long. The CDR3 sequence is CASSESGGYEQYF. The CDR3 DNA reads as TGTGCCAGCAGCGAATCCGGAGGGTACGAGCAGTACTTC.

As concerns this clone: Other nucleotide sequences in the sample specify the same CDR3. CDR3 in DNA: TGTGCCAGTAGTATAGGACTAGCGGATTACAATGAGCAGTTCTTC. The encoded protein is CASSIGLADYNEQFF. The chain recombines TRBV19 with TRBJ2-1, with 9 bases that match TRBD2. The V gene end was trimmed by 1 base and the J gene end by 4 bases; junction bases not matched to a gene: 2. This CDR3 has 15 residues. The germline CDR1 and CDR2 sequences are LNHDA and SQIVND (reference sequence).

The DNA of the CDR3 is TGTGCCAGCAGTTCGACAGGGGACTACGAGCAGTACTTC. Its protein is CASSSTGDYEQYF. This chain uses TRBV2 with TRBJ2-7; 8 bases line up with TRBD1. This CDR3 has 13 amino acids. Trimming cost V 5 bases and J 3 bases; bases outside gene matches: 3. Germline CDR1 is SNHLY and CDR2 is FYNNEI.

The chain links TRBV30 to TRBJ2-5, with D possibly TRBD2 on 5 matching bases. Germline CDR1 GTSNPN, CDR2 SVGIG (reference sequence). The CDR3 length is 11 residues. Trimming took 5 bases from V and 5 from J, leaving 9 bases between them. The CDR3: CAWASRETQYF. The CDR3 DNA follows: TGTGCCTGGGCTAGCCGGGAGACCCAGTACTTC.

This clone was picked up one time. This chain links TRBV27 with TRBJ2-3; TRBD1 might be the D (6 bases). Trimming took 4 bases from V and 0 from J, leaving 14 bases between them. The CDR3 runs 16 residues. CDR1 and CDR2 from the germline V gene are MNHEY and SMNVEV (reference sequence). CDR3 protein: CASSSRTVTSTDTQYF. CDR3 sequence (DNA): TGTGCCAGCAGTTCCCGGACAGTTACTAGCACAGATACGCAGTATTTT.

This clone was found once. The chain recombines TRBV6-5 with TRBJ2-7; 8 bases are a match to TRBD1. The CDR3 covers 14 residues. The J segment lost 2 bases and the V segment lost 6 bases, leaving 6 bases of the junction unmatched. CDR1 MNHEY and CDR2 SVGAGI come from the germline V gene. The CDR3 reads CASSLGQATYEQYF. The CDR3 coding sequence is TGTGCCAGCAGCCTGGGACAGGCGACCTACGAGCAGTACTTC.

The chain couples TRBV7-9 to TRBJ2-7; 7 bases match TRBD1. Germline V gene data show CDR1 as SEHNR and CDR2 as FQNEAQ (reference sequence). V lost 2 bases and J lost 7; bases outside the gene matches: 11. The length of the CDR3 is 15 residues. CDR3: CASSLLPGGIGEQYF. For the CDR3, the DNA is TGTGCCAGCAGCTTACTTCCAGGGGGAATAGGGGAGCAGTACTTC.

The DNA of the CDR3 is TGTGCCAGCAGCCCCCAGCCAGGGGGAGGCTATGGCTACACCTTC. This codes for CASSPQPGGGYGYTF. The rearrangement joins TRBV7-3 to TRBJ1-2; 7 bases fit TRBD1. CDR1 is SGHTA and CDR2 is FQGTGA in the germline V gene. V dropped 5 bases and J dropped 4; count of bases not matched to a gene: 10. CDR3 length: 15 amino acids.

Only a few counts were recorded for this clone. V and J are TRBV7-2 and TRBJ2-1, with TRBD2 matching over 7 bases. Germline CDR1 and CDR2: SGHTA and FQGNSA. After removal of 1 base from V and 9 bases from J, the junction contained 9 bases not matched to a gene. CDR3 length: 15 amino acids. The CDR3 reads CASSLVAGDRFEQFF. In DNA form, the CDR3 reads TGTGCCAGCAGCTTAGTGGCGGGAGATCGGTTTGAGCAGTTCTTC.

In DNA form, the CDR3 reads TGCGCCAGCAGCCTAAGGACAGCGAACACCGGGGAGCTGTTTTTT. This encodes CASSLRTANTGELFF. V is TRBV5-1 and J is TRBJ2-2; TRBD1 is a possible D gene (6 bases). The CDR3 covers 15 residues. The germline V gene encodes CDR1 SGHRS and CDR2 YFSETQ. V lost 4 bases and J 0 bases, leaving 10 bases between the germline ends.

J is TRBJ2-1 and V is TRBV6-4; D call uncertain. The V gene lost 2 bases and the J gene lost 8 bases, with 13 bases spanning the gap. Germline CDR1 and CDR2: MRHNA and SNTAGT. The CDR3 sequence is 14 residues long. In nucleotides, the CDR3 is TGTGCCAGCAGTGACATGGCTTTTCTCGATGAGCAGTTCTTC. The encoded protein is CASSDMAFLDEQFF.

The chain has TRBV28 and TRBJ2-3; tentatively, D is TRBD1 or TRBD2 (5 bases each). Germline loops: CDR1 MDHEN, CDR2 SYDVKM. V shed 6 bases and J shed 4 bases, with 11 bases lying between them. CDR3 length: 13 amino acids. In DNA form, the CDR3 reads TGTGCCAGCAGGAAAGTGGGGGCAGATACGCAGTATTTT. Encoded protein: CASRKVGADTQYF.

This chain links TRBV11-3 with TRBJ2-3; 7 bases match TRBD2. V was clipped by 4 bases and J by 2 bases; unmatched bases: 6. The CDR3 has 15 residues. The germline V gene encodes CDR1 SGHNT and CDR2 YENEEA. CDR3 amino acids: CASSYRDYNTDTQYF. The CDR3 DNA reads as TGTGCCAGCAGCTACCGGGACTACAACACAGATACGCAGTATTTT.

Points on this clone: An end of the junction differs from the germline gene, which may be a read error. J is TRBJ2-2 and V is TRBV5-4, with D uncertain. Germline loops: CDR1 SGHNT, CDR2 YYREEE (reference sequence). CDR3 size: 16 residues. The chain's CDR3 is CASSQPMDPKTGELFF. CDR3 sequence (DNA): TGTGCCAGCAGCCAACCGATGGACCCGAAGACCGGGGAGCTGTTTTTT.

The chain uses TRBV27 and TRBJ2-7, with D tentatively TRBD2 (6 bases). Germline V gene data show CDR1 as MNHEY and CDR2 as SMNVEV (reference sequence). CDR3 length equals 17 residues. Trimming removed 3 bases from V and 7 bases from J, with 25 bases in between. The CDR3: CASSLIGGTLTSGEQYF. Here the CDR3 DNA reads TGTGCCAGCAGTTTGATTGGTGGGACTCTAACCTCTGGGGAGCAGTACTTC.

The chain's CDR3 is CASSVGGRSSYEQYF. The CDR3 DNA follows: TGTGCCAGCAGCGTTGGAGGGAGAAGCTCCTACGAGCAGTACTTC. The chain is built from TRBV9 and TRBJ2-7, with TRBD2 as a possible D gene (6 bases). From germline, CDR1 is SGDLS and CDR2 YYNGEE. V was trimmed by 2 bases and J by 0 bases, leaving 12 bases between them. CDR3 length equals 15 residues.